Listed here is a single TCR beta chain. The data are from a study of blood T cell repertoires in COVID-19. CDR1 and CDR2 from the germline V gene are ENHRY and SYGVKD. This CDR3 has 15 amino acids. J lost 7 bases, V lost 0 bases, and 5 bases had no gene match. Assay: immunoSEQ multiplex PCR; the TCRdb copy retains only in-frame clones and omits some. The table lists over 250,000 clones, roughly 86% of them singletons, with about 2% in the top ten. The rearrangement joins TRBV10-3 to TRBJ1-5; 8 nucleotides match TRBD1. This sequence was found in a woman aged 55-70 years who had recovered from COVID-19. The sample consisted of PBMCs or T cells enriched from blood (not recorded which). The CDR3 loop reads CAISESGQGSQPQHF. The DNA for the CDR3 is TGTGCCATCAGTGAGTCCGGACAGGGAAGCCAGCCCCAGCATTTT.